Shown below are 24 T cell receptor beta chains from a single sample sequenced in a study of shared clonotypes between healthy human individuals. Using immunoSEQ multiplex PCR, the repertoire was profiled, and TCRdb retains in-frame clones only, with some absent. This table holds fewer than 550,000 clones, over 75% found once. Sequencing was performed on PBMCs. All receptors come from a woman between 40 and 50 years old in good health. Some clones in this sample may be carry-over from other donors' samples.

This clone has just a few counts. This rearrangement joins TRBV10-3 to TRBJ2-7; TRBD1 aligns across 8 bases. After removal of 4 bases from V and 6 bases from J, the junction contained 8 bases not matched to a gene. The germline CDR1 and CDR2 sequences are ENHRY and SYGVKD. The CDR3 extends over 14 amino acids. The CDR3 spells CAISGAGGLAEQYF. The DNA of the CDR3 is TGTGCCATCAGTGGGGCAGGGGGCCTGGCCGAGCAGTACTTC.

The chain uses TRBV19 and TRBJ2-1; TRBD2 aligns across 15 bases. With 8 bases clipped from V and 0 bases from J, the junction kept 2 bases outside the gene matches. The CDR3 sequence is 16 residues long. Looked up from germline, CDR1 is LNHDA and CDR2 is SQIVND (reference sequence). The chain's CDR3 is CASGGLAGGSYNEQFF. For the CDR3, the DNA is TGTGCCAGTGGGGGACTAGCGGGAGGCTCCTACAATGAGCAGTTCTTC. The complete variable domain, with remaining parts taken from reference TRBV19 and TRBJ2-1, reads DGGITQSPKYLFRKEGQNVTLSCEQNLNHDAMYWYRQDPGQGLRLIYYSQIVNDFQKGDIAEGYSVSREKKESFPLTVTSAQKNPTAFYLCASGGLAGGSYNEQFFGPGTRLTVL.

The chain's CDR3 is CASRRNSGGSGELFF. CDR3 DNA: TGTGCCAGCAGACGGAACTCAGGGGGGTCCGGGGAGCTGTTTTTT. The chain links TRBV2 to TRBJ2-2, with a possible D match to TRBD1 (7 bases). Trimming shortened V by 6 bases and J by 6 bases, and 17 bases separated the two germline ends. Germline lookup yields CDR1 SNHLY and CDR2 FYNNEI. The CDR3 totals 15 residues. Full variable domain (rest looked up from reference TRBV2 and TRBJ2-2): EPEVTQTPSHQVTQMGQEVILRCVPISNHLYFYWYRQILGQKVEFLVSFYNNEISEKSEIFDDQFSVERPDGSNFTLKIRSTKLEDSAMYFCASRRNSGGSGELFFGEGSRLTVL.

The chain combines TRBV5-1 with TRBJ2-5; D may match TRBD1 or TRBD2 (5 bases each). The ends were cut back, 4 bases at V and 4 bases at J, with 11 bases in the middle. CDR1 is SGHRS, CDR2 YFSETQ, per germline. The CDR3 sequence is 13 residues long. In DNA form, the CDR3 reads TGCGCCAGCAGCAATCAGGGAGCAGAGACCCAGTACTTC. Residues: CASSNQGAETQYF.

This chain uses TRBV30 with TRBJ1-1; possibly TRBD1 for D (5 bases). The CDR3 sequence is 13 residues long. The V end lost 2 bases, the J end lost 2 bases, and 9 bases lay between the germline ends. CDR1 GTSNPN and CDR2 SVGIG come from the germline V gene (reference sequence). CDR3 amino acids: CAWSFGDNTEAFF. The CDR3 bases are TGTGCCTGGAGTTTTGGGGACAACACTGAAGCTTTCTTT. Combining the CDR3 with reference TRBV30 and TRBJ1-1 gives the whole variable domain SQTIHQWPATLVQPVGSPLSLECTVEGTSNPNLYWYRQAAGRGLQLLFYSVGIGQISSEVPQNLSASRPQDRQFILSSKKLLLSDSGFYLCAWSFGDNTEAFFGQGTRLTVV.

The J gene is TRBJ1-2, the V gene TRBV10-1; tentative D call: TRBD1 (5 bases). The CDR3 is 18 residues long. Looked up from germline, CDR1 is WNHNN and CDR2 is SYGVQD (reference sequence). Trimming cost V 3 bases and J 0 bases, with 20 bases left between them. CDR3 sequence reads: CASSDGQGRGNTNYGYTF. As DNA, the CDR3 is TGCGCCAGCAGTGACGGGCAGGGAAGGGGTAATACTAACTATGGCTACACCTTC.

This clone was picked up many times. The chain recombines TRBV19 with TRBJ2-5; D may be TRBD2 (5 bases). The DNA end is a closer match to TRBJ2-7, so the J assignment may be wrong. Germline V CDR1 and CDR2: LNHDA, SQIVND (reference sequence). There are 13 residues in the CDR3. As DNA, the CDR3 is TGTGCCAGTTCCCCCGGGGTACCCTACGAGCAGTACTTC. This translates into CASSPGVPYEQYF.

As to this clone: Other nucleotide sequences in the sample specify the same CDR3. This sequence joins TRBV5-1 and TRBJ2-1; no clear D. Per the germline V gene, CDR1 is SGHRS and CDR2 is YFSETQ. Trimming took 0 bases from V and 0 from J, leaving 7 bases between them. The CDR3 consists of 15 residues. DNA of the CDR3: TGCGCCAGCAGCTTGGGACCCAGCTCCTACAATGAGCAGTTCTTC. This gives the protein CASSLGPSSYNEQFF.

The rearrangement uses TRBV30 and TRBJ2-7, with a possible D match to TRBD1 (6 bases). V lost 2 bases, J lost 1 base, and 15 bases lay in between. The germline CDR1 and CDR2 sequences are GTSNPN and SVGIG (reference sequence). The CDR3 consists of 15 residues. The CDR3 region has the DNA TGTGCCTGGAGTAGCGGACAGACTCCATCCTACGAGCAGTACTTC. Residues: CAWSSGQTPSYEQYF. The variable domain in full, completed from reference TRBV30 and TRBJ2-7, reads SQTIHQWPATLVQPVGSPLSLECTVEGTSNPNLYWYRQAAGRGLQLLFYSVGIGQISSEVPQNLSASRPQDRQFILSSKKLLLSDSGFYLCAWSSGQTPSYEQYFGPGTRLTVT.

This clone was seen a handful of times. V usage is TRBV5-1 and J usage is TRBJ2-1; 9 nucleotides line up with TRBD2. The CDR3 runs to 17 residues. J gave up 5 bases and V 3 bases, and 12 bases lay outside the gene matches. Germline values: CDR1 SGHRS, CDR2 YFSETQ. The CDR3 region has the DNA TGCGCCAGCAGCTCAATACCGGGACTAGCCCCGAACAATGAGCAGTTCTTC. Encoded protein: CASSSIPGLAPNNEQFF.

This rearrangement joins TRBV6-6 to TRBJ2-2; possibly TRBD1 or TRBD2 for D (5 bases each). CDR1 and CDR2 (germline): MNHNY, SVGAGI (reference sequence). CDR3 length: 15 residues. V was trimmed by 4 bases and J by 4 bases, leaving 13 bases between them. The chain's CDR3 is CASSSTGGGTGELFF. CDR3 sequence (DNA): TGTGCCAGCAGTTCAACAGGTGGGGGCACCGGGGAGCTGTTTTTT.

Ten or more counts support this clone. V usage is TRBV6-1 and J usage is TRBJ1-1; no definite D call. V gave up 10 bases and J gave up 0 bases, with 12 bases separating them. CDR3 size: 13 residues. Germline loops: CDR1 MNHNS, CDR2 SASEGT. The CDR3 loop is CANTKYMNTEAFF. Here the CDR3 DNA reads TGTGCCAACACGAAATACATGAACACTGAAGCTTTCTTT.

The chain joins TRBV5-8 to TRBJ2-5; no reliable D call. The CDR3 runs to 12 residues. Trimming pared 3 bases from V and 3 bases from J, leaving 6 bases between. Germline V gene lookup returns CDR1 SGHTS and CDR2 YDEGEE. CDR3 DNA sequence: TGTGCCAGCAGCTCCTCTAAAGAGACCCAGTACTTC. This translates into CASSSSKETQYF. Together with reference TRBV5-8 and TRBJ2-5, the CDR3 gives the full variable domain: EAGVTQSPTHLIKTRGQQATLRCSPISGHTSVYWYQQALGLGLQFLLWYDEGEERNRGNFPPRFSGRQFPNYSSELNVNALELEDSALYLCASSSSKETQYFGPGTRLLVL.

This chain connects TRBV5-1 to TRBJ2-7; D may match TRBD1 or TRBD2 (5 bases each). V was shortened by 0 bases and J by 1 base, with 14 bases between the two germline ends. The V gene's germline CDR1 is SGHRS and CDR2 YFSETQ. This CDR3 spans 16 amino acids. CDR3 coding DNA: TGCGCCAGCAGCTTGGGAGGCAGAGGGGCGTCCTACGAGCAGTACTTC. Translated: CASSLGGRGASYEQYF. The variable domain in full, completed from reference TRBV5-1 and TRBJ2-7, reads KAGVTQTPRYLIKTRGQQVTLSCSPISGHRSVSWYQQTPGQGLQFLFEYFSETQRNKGNFPGRFSGRQFSNSRSEMNVSTLELGDSALYLCASSLGGRGASYEQYFGPGTRLTVT.

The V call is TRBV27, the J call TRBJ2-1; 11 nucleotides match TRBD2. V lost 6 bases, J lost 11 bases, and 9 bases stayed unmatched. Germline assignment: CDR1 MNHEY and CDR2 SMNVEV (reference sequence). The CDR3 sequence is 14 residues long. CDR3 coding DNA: TGTGCCAGCAGGCCACCCGTAGCGGGAGGGAAGCAGTTCTTC. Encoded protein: CASRPPVAGGKQFF.

This chain's CDR3 is CSVEGTSGIWYF. The DNA of the CDR3 is TGCAGCGTTGAAGGGACTAGCGGGATTTGGTACTTC. The chain has TRBV29-1 and TRBJ2-5; 12 bases map to TRBD2. CDR1 SQVTM and CDR2 ANQGSEA come from the germline V gene. This CDR3 is 12 amino acids long. V lost 1 base to trimming and J lost 13 bases; unmatched junction nucleotides: 4.

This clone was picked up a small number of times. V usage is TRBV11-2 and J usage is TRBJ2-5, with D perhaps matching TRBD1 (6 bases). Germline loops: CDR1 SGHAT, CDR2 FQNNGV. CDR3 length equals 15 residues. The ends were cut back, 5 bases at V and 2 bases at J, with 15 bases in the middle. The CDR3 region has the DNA TGTGCCAGCAGCCTGAAGGGACACCAGCAAGAGACCCAGTACTTC. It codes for CASSLKGHQQETQYF.

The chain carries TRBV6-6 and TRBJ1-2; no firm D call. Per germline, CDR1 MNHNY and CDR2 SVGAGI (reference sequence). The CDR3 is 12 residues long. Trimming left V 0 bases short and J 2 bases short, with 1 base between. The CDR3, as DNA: TGTGCCAGCAGTTACTCGAACTATGGCTACACCTTC. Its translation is CASSYSNYGYTF.

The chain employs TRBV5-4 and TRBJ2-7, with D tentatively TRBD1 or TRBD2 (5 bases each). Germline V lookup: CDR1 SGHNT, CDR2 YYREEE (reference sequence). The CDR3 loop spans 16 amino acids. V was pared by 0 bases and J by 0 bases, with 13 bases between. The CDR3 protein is CASSLDRDPGSYEQYF. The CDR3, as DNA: TGTGCCAGCAGCTTGGACCGGGACCCAGGCTCCTACGAGCAGTACTTC.

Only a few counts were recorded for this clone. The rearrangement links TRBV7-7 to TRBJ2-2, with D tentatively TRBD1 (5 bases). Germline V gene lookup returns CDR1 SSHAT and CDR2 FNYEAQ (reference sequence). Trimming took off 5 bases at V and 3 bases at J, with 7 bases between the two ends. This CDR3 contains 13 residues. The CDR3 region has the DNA TGTGCCAGCAGCGGACAAGACACCGGGGAGCTGTTTTTT. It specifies CASSGQDTGELFF.

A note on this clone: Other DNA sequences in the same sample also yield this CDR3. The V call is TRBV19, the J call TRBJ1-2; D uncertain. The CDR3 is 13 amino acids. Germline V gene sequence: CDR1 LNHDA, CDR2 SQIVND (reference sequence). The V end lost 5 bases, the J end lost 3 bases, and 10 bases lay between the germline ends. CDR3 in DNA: TGTGCCAGTAGTTCCGACCTCCACTATGGCTACACCTTC. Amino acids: CASSSDLHYGYTF.

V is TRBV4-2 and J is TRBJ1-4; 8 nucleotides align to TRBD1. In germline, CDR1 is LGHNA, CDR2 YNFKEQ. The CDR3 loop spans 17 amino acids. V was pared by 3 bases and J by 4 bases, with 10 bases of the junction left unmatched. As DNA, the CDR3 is TGTGCCAGCAGCCATCGGACAGGGACCATCCTTAATGAAAAACTGTTTTTT. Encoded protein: CASSHRTGTILNEKLFF.

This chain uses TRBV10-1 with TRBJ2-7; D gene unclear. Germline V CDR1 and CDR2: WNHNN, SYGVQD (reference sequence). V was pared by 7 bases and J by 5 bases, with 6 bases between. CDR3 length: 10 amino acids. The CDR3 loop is CASIIDEQYF. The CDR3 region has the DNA TGCGCCAGCATCATCGACGAGCAGTACTTC.

CDR3 amino acids: CASSAWGNQPQHF. The CDR3 bases are TGTGCCAGCAGTGCGTGGGGCAATCAGCCCCAGCATTTT. The chain uses TRBV2 and TRBJ1-5; D not resolved. The CDR3 runs to 13 residues. V was clipped by 4 bases and J by 2 bases, with 6 bases between them. Germline V gene lookup returns CDR1 SNHLY and CDR2 FYNNEI.